Below, 18 T cell receptor beta chains from the same sample are listed, as sequenced in a study of T cell repertoires in breast cancer. During the second nested PCR, blocking oligonucleotides suppressed genes that were not paired. In TCRdb, the emulsion pairing reads were re-called with MiXCR into one record per CDR3 protein. The sample includes tens of thousands of distinct CDR3 sequences, around 45% of them seen just once. Primers covering all TCR V genes were used in emulsion RT-PCR on CD8+ T cells. Sequenced input: CD8+ T cells. Every receptor here comes from a pool of human donors with breast cancer or a healthy control (not recorded which).

The chain has TRBV28 and TRBJ1-5; no clear D gene. The length of the CDR3 is 15 residues. Per the germline V gene, CDR1 is MDHEN and CDR2 is SYDVKM. Trimming removed 8 bases from V and 4 bases from J, with 18 bases in between. CDR3 in amino acids: CASQPWTGGNQPQHF. The CDR3 DNA sequence: TGTGCCAGCCAACCCTGGACGGGAGGGAATCAGCCCCAGCATTTT.

V and J are TRBV11-2 and TRBJ2-1; D unresolved. The V and J ends lost 4 bases and 6 bases respectively, with 19 bases between them. This CDR3 is built from 16 residues. Germline CDR1 and CDR2: SGHAT and FQNNGV. The CDR3 is CASSSSGGVLGNEQFF. In DNA form, the CDR3 reads TGTGCCAGCAGCTCCTCGGGTGGGGTACTGGGCAATGAGCAGTTCTTC.

This chain links TRBV20-1 with TRBJ2-1, with TRBD2 matching 11 bases. V lost 6 bases and J lost 7; bases outside the gene matches: 17. The germline V gene encodes CDR1 DFQATT and CDR2 SNEGSKA (reference sequence). The CDR3 spans 17 residues. Here the CDR3 DNA reads TGCAGTGCCGAAGACTACGTTGCTCCTAGCGGGAGGAATGAGCAGTTCTTC. As protein: CSAEDYVAPSGRNEQFF.

This clonotype has more than one count but fewer than ten. The V call is TRBV6-6, the J call TRBJ1-2; D is possibly TRBD1 (5 bases). The CDR3 totals 13 residues. From germline, CDR1 is MNHNY and CDR2 SVGAGI (reference sequence). V gave up 0 bases and J gave up 8 bases, with 10 bases separating them. This CDR3 reads CASSYSGVGGYTF. The CDR3 DNA is TGTGCCAGCAGTTACTCGGGGGTCGGCGGCTACACCTTC.

The genes are TRBV15 and TRBJ1-5; D is ambiguous. The CDR3 consists of 17 residues. V lost 0 bases, J lost 0 bases, and 12 bases lay in between. Germline-derived CDR1 and CDR2 are LNHNV and YYDKDF (reference sequence). CDR3 residues: CATSRDSWDSSNQPQHF. In nucleotides, the CDR3 is TGTGCCACCAGCAGAGATTCTTGGGATTCTAGCAATCAGCCCCAGCATTTT.

V and J are TRBV7-9 and TRBJ2-7; no firm D call. Germline V gene sequence: CDR1 SEHNR, CDR2 FQNEAQ (reference sequence). Trimming removed 5 bases at V and 2 bases at J, with 16 bases between. CDR3 length: 15 amino acids. CDR3 coding DNA: TGTGCCAGCAGCAACCACATCGCACTGGCCTACGAGCAGTACTTC. Protein: CASSNHIALAYEQYF. Complete variable domain (other parts from reference TRBV7-9 and TRBJ2-7): DTGVSQNPRHKITKRGQNVTFRCDPISEHNRLYWYRQTLGQGPEFLTYFQNEAQLEKSRLLSDRFSAERPKGSFSTLEIQRTEQGDSAMYLCASSNHIALAYEQYFGPGTRLTVT.

This clonotype was observed a few times. The chain is built from TRBV25-1 and TRBJ2-1; 8 bases agree with TRBD1. This CDR3 has 16 residues. The germline V gene encodes CDR1 MGHDK and CDR2 SYGVNS. J gave up 0 bases and V 7 bases, and 8 bases lay outside the gene matches. Written as DNA, the CDR3 is TGTGCCAGCACCGGGACAGGAAGTCTCTCCTACAATGAGCAGTTCTTC. It yields the protein CASTGTGSLSYNEQFF. Supplemented by reference TRBV25-1 and TRBJ2-1, the full variable domain reads EADIYQTPRYLVIGTGKKITLECSQTMGHDKMYWYQQDPGMELHLIHYSYGVNSTEKGDLSSESTVSRIRTEHFPLTLESARPSHTSQYLCASTGTGSLSYNEQFFGPGTRLTVL.

The chain recombines TRBV27 with TRBJ1-6, with D perhaps TRBD1 (5 bases). Trimming cost V 4 bases and J 10 bases, with 11 bases left between them. The germline V gene encodes CDR1 MNHEY and CDR2 SMNVEV (reference sequence). The CDR3 runs 13 residues. The CDR3: CASSYGAGSPLHF. The CDR3 DNA reads TGTGCCAGCAGTTACGGGGCTGGATCACCCCTCCACTTT.

The chain links TRBV5-1 to TRBJ1-2; the match to TRBD1 covers 8 bases. V shed 3 bases and J 8 bases; nucleotides not matched to a gene: 9. The CDR3 consists of 14 residues. Germline CDR1 is SGHRS and CDR2 is YFSETQ. In DNA form, the CDR3 reads TGCGCCAGCAGCTCTGATCCGGGACAGGAAGGCTACACCTTC. Its protein is CASSSDPGQEGYTF. Using reference TRBV5-1 and TRBJ1-2 for the parts outside the CDR3, the full variable domain is KAGVTQTPRYLIKTRGQQVTLSCSPISGHRSVSWYQQTPGQGLQFLFEYFSETQRNKGNFPGRFSGRQFSNSRSEMNVSTLELGDSALYLCASSSDPGQEGYTFGSGTRLTVV.

This clonotype was found a few times. The chain joins TRBV6-5 to TRBJ1-6; D is unresolved. Germline V lookup: CDR1 MNHEY, CDR2 SVGAGI. The CDR3 consists of 14 residues. The V end was cut by 2 bases, the J end by 4 bases, with 6 bases between. As DNA, the CDR3 is TGTGCCAGCAGTTACGGGCAGTATAATTCACCCCTCCACTTT. The encoded protein is CASSYGQYNSPLHF.

V is TRBV29-1 and J is TRBJ2-1, with 7 bases that match TRBD2. CDR3 length equals 14 residues. With V trimmed by 8 bases and J by 0 bases, 7 bases remained unmatched. Germline V gives CDR1 SQVTM, CDR2 ANQGSEA. CDR3 in DNA: TGCAGCTCATCTAGCGGAGGCTCCTACAATGAGCAGTTCTTC. Its translation: CSSSSGGSYNEQFF.

The V call is TRBV6-1, the J call TRBJ2-7; D possibly matches TRBD1 or TRBD2 (5 bases each). V was clipped by 7 bases and J by 2 bases, with 15 bases between them. Germline V gene sequence: CDR1 MNHNS, CDR2 SASEGT. The CDR3 extends over 14 amino acids. This CDR3 reads CASTLRDEAYEQYF. The CDR3 DNA is TGTGCCAGCACCCTCCGGGACGAAGCCTACGAGCAGTACTTC.

This chain joins TRBV18 and TRBJ2-7; D is ambiguous. This CDR3 contains 15 residues. Germline CDR1 is KGHSH and CDR2 is LQKENI. V was trimmed by 3 bases and J by 5 bases, leaving 17 bases between them. The chain's CDR3 is CASSPPSARAHEQYF. The CDR3 DNA sequence: TGTGCCAGCTCACCCCCGTCAGCCCGGGCCCACGAGCAGTACTTC.

This sequence joins TRBV30 and TRBJ1-5; D ambiguous. The germline V gene has CDR1 GTSNPN and CDR2 SVGIG (reference sequence). The CDR3 is 12 amino acids. Trimming stripped 1 base from V and 5 bases from J, with 6 bases between. CDR3 in DNA: TGTGCCTGGAGTGAACGGGATCAGCCCCAGCATTTT. This codes for CAWSERDQPQHF.

This clonotype was observed a handful of times. The genes are TRBV18 and TRBJ2-3; no firm D call. CDR3 length: 14 residues. Germline CDR1 reads KGHSH; CDR2 reads LQKENI. Trimming cost V 3 bases and J 1 base, with 8 bases left between them. CDR3 bases: TGTGCCAGCTCACCCTCGGAGCGCACAGATACGCAGTATTTT. Residues: CASSPSERTDTQYF. Filled out from reference TRBV18 and TRBJ2-3, the complete variable domain reads NAGVMQNPRHLVRRRGQEARLRCSPMKGHSHVYWYRQLPEEGLKFMVYLQKENIIDESGMPKERFSAEFPKEGPSILRIQQVVRGDSAAYFCASSPSERTDTQYFGPGTRLTVL.

Many counts were recorded for this clonotype. The V gene is TRBV6-1, the J gene TRBJ1-1, with D maybe TRBD1 (6 bases). The V end was cut by 6 bases, the J end by 8 bases, with 19 bases between. There are 14 residues in the CDR3. Per germline, CDR1 MNHNS and CDR2 SASEGT. CDR3 protein: CASSLGGTVPEAFF. CDR3 coding DNA: TGTGCCAGCAGCCTAGGGGGGACTGTACCCGAAGCTTTCTTT.

This clonotype was seen a handful of times. The rearrangement links TRBV28 to TRBJ1-5; D call uncertain. The CDR3 consists of 12 residues. V was clipped by 5 bases and J by 9 bases, with 11 bases between them. Germline values: CDR1 MDHEN, CDR2 SYDVKM. CDR3 residues: CASSPSVSPQHF. The CDR3 DNA is TGTGCCAGCAGTCCTTCGGTGTCGCCCCAGCATTTT.

This clonotype was detected once. The chain employs TRBV2 and TRBJ2-5, with 9 nucleotides matching TRBD2. Germline assignment: CDR1 SNHLY and CDR2 FYNNEI. CDR3 size: 13 residues. CDR3 nucleotides: TGTGTCGGGGCACGAGGACTAGCGGAGACCCAGTACTTC. Its translation: CVGARGLAETQYF. The complete variable domain, with remaining parts taken from reference TRBV2 and TRBJ2-5, reads EPEVTQTPSHQVTQMGQEVILRCVPISNHLYFYWYRQILGQKVEFLVSFYNNEISEKSEIFDDQFSVERPDGSNFTLKIRSTKLEDSAMYFCVGARGLAETQYFGPGTRLLVL.